This is a list of T cell receptor beta chains from one sample in a study of beta chain features in type 1 diabetes. TCRdb's table, derived via immunoSEQ multiplex PCR, lists solely in-frame clones and lacks some. The data show some 350,000 clones, approximately 13% seen once. Sequencing used naive CD4+ T cells from blood. The receptors originated from a woman aged 18-29 years with type 1 diabetes. Each CDR3 is given with its conserved first and last residue. The order of the fields is clone size, V gene, J gene, D gene, CDR3 DNA, CDR3 protein. D genes are given only for firm matches. Size is omitted from some rows. Given values are once, few, many or a class for expanded clones.

few	TRBV30	TRBJ1-5	TRBD1	TGTGCCTGGAGTGCCGACAGGGAGTATCAGCCCCAGCATTTT	CAWSADREYQPQHF
-	TRBV9	TRBJ2-7	-	TGTGCCAGCAGCGTGGGAGGGACAAGCTCCTACGAGCAGTACTTC	CASSVGGTSSYEQYF
-	TRBV7-8	TRBJ1-2	TRBD1	TGTGCCAGCAGCTCCTATAGACAGGGGAGGTATGGCTACACCTTC	CASSSYRQGRYGYTF
-	TRBV5-1	TRBJ2-1	-	TGCGCCAGCAGCTTCGGACTCGGATACAATGAGCAGTTCTTC	CASSFGLGYNEQFF
-	TRBV27	TRBJ2-1	TRBD1	TGTGCCAGCAGGGTACAGGTGGACAGGGTTGACAATGAGCAGTTCTTC	CASRVQVDRVDNEQFF
-	TRBV7-2	TRBJ1-2	TRBD1	TGTGCCAGCAGCCTAACAGGGGGAGACTATGGCTACACCTTC	CASSLTGGDYGYTF
few	TRBV30	TRBJ2-3	-	TGTGCCTGGACGTCAGGGCACACAGATACGCAGTATTTT	CAWTSGHTDTQYF
-	TRBV6-1	TRBJ1-1	-	TGTGCCAGCAGGGACAGAACGAACACTGAAGCTTTCTTT	CASRDRTNTEAFF
-	TRBV11-2	TRBJ2-2	-	TGTGCCAGCAGCCCCCCATTGTACACCGGGGAGCTGTTTTTT	CASSPPLYTGELFF
-	TRBV9	TRBJ2-1	-	TGTGCCAGCAGCGTAGCTTCAGCGGACAATGAGCAGTTCTTC	CASSVASADNEQFF
few	TRBV27	TRBJ2-5	-	TGTGCCAGCAGTTTAGAACCCCGGGGGACCCAGTACTTC	CASSLEPRGTQYF
few	TRBV29-1	TRBJ2-1	-	TGCAGCGCTCCAAGTGGGAGTTCGGGTTACAATGAGCAGTTCTTC	CSAPSGSSGYNEQFF
-	TRBV29-1	TRBJ2-5	-	TGCAGCGTTGGTTCACAAGCGGTGGAGACCCAGTACTTC	CSVGSQAVETQYF
few	TRBV30	TRBJ2-2	-	TGTGCCTGGAAGGGGGGGAGGGACACCGGGGAGCTGTTTTTT	CAWKGGRDTGELFF
-	TRBV5-1	TRBJ2-3	-	TGCGCCAGCAGCTCCGGGACACTTAGCACAGATACGCAGTATTTT	CASSSGTLSTDTQYF
few	TRBV6-6	TRBJ1-5	TRBD1	TGTGCCAGCAGTTACTCGGACAGGGCAGGGCAGCCCCAGCATTTT	CASSYSDRAGQPQHF
-	TRBV6-5	TRBJ2-1	-	TGTGCCAGCAGTTCTTACCGGGGGGCTGTAGTAAATGAGCAGTTCTTC	CASSSYRGAVVNEQFF
few	TRBV14	TRBJ1-2	TRBD1	TGTGCCAGCAGCCGAGACAGGGGGACCGGCTACACCTTC	CASSRDRGTGYTF
-	TRBV7-9	TRBJ2-7	-	TGTGCCAGCACCACCTGGGGGACACTCTCCTACGAGCAGTACTTC	CASTTWGTLSYEQYF
-	TRBV19	TRBJ2-5	-	TGTGCCAGTAGTAGCGGCGTAGTAGTCGAGACCCAGTACTTC	CASSSGVVVETQYF
few	TRBV5-6	TRBJ1-2	-	TGTGCCAGCAGCTTGTTGGAGTATGGCTACACCTTC	CASSLLEYGYTF
few	TRBV11-2	TRBJ2-7	TRBD1	TGTGCCAGCAGCGGGACAGGCCCCTACGAGCAGTACTTC	CASSGTGPYEQYF
few	TRBV11-2	TRBJ1-1	-	TGTGCCAGCAGCTTACGGGGGGGGAACACTGAAGCTTTCTTT	CASSLRGGNTEAFF
few	TRBV18	TRBJ2-3	TRBD1	TGTGCCAGCTCACTGGGACAGGGGGTCGCAGATACGCAGTATTTT	CASSLGQGVADTQYF
-	TRBV7-2	TRBJ2-3	-	TGTGCCAGCAGCCATGGGGGGGCGGATACGCAGTATTTT	CASSHGGADTQYF
-	TRBV30	TRBJ2-2	-	TGTGCCTGGCAGGAGGGCGGGGAGCTGTTTTTT	CAWQEGGELFF
few	TRBV11-2	TRBJ1-1	TRBD1	TGTGCCAGCAGCCAACAGGGGATTTCTGAAGCTTTCTTT	CASSQQGISEAFF
few	TRBV7-2	TRBJ2-7	-	TGTGCCAGCAGCTCTCCTAGCTCCTACGAGCAGTACTTC	CASSSPSSYEQYF
few	TRBV30	TRBJ2-1	TRBD2	TGTGCCTGGAGTTGGGGAGGGCCGTCCTACAATGAGCAGTTCTTC	CAWSWGGPSYNEQFF
few	TRBV30	TRBJ2-3	TRBD2	TGTGCCTGGAGGGGGGGAGCGGGGCACACAGATACGCAGTATTTT	CAWRGGAGHTDTQYF
-	TRBV7-9	TRBJ2-7	TRBD2	TGTGCCAGCAGCTTATCGGGGGGGTCTTCCTCCTACGAGCAGTACTTC	CASSLSGGSSSYEQYF
-	TRBV6-1	TRBJ2-7	-	TGTGCCAGCAGTGAACTAGGGCGGGGCTACGAGCAGTACTTC	CASSELGRGYEQYF
-	TRBV19	TRBJ2-4	TRBD1	TGTGCCACCGGGACAGAAAACATTCAGTACTTC	CATGTENIQYF
-	TRBV2	TRBJ2-5	TRBD1	TGTGCCAGCAGCGCCCTCCGGGACAGGGCCTTCAACCAAGAGACCCAGTACTTC	CASSALRDRAFNQETQYF
-	TRBV30	TRBJ2-7	-	TGTGCCTGGAGAGGAGGGGGCTCTAGCTACGAGCAGTACTTC	CAWRGGGSSYEQYF
few	TRBV11-1	TRBJ2-7	-	TGTGCCAGCAGCTTACAGGGCACTAATACCTACGAGCAGTACTTC	CASSLQGTNTYEQYF
few	TRBV7-7	TRBJ2-2	TRBD2	TGTGCCAGCAGCTCTGGACTAGCGGGGAGAACCGGGGAGCTGTTTTTT	CASSSGLAGRTGELFF
-	TRBV28	TRBJ2-4	-	TGTGCCAGCAGTGCTCAGGGCCTAGCCAAAAACATTCAGTACTTC	CASSAQGLAKNIQYF
few	TRBV18	TRBJ2-1	-	TGTGCCAGCTCACCCAGCGAAACGGACAATGAGCAGTTCTTC	CASSPSETDNEQFF
-	TRBV9	TRBJ2-1	TRBD2	TGTGCCAGCAGCGTAGCCCCTCTAGCGGGGGGCTACAATGAGCAGTTCTTC	CASSVAPLAGGYNEQFF
-	TRBV5-1	TRBJ2-1	TRBD1	TGCGCCAGCAGCCCGGAGACAGGGGGTAGCTACAATGAGCAGTTCTTC	CASSPETGGSYNEQFF
few	TRBV27	TRBJ1-2	-	TGTGCCAGCAGTTTATATCCCCCCCAGAACTATGGCTACACCTTC	CASSLYPPQNYGYTF
few	TRBV28	TRBJ2-7	TRBD2	TGTGCCAGCAGATCCCTAGCGGGAGCCCGATCCTACGAGCAGTACTTC	CASRSLAGARSYEQYF
few	TRBV28	TRBJ2-1	TRBD2	TGTGCCAGCAGTTTACTAGCGGGGAAGAATGAGCAGTTCTTC	CASSLLAGKNEQFF
few	TRBV19	TRBJ1-1	-	TGTGCCAGTTTGGCCGGGGACACTGAAGCTTTCTTT	CASLAGDTEAFF
-	TRBV5-1	TRBJ2-5	TRBD2	TGCGCCAGCAGCTTGGGCCTAGCGGGACCGTACCAAGAGACCCAGTACTTC	CASSLGLAGPYQETQYF
few	TRBV29-1	TRBJ1-1	-	TGCAGCGTTGAAGATATTTCAGGCAGCTTT	CSVEDISGSF
-	TRBV7-9	TRBJ2-7	TRBD1	TGTGCCAGCAGCTTAGGACAGGGGGGCTACGAGCAGTACTTC	CASSLGQGGYEQYF
few	TRBV7-8	TRBJ1-5	-	TGTGCCAGCAGATCAACAGGTAGCAATCAGCCCCAGCATTTT	CASRSTGSNQPQHF
-	TRBV28	TRBJ1-5	-	TGTGCCAGCAGTTCGAAGGAGCAGCCCCAGCATTTT	CASSSKEQPQHF
few	TRBV11-2	TRBJ2-7	TRBD2	TGTGCCAGCAGCTTAGCTAGCGGGGCAGCTGGTTACGAGCAGTACTTC	CASSLASGAAGYEQYF
-	TRBV5-1	TRBJ2-3	-	TGCGCCAGCAGCTTGGATCCGGGGACGGGAGGCACAGATACGCAGTATTTT	CASSLDPGTGGTDTQYF
few	TRBV4-3	TRBJ2-6	TRBD1	TGCGCCAGCAGCCAAGATCAACTGGGACAGGGGGCTGGGGCCAACGTCCTGACTTTC	CASSQDQLGQGAGANVLTF
-	TRBV28	TRBJ1-1	-	TGTGCCAGCAGTTTATTGTTTGGCCAGGGTGAAGCTTTCTTT	CASSLLFGQGEAFF
-	TRBV11-2	TRBJ2-1	TRBD2	TGTGCCAGCAGCTTAGTAGCGGGAGTTAATGAGCAGTTCTTC	CASSLVAGVNEQFF